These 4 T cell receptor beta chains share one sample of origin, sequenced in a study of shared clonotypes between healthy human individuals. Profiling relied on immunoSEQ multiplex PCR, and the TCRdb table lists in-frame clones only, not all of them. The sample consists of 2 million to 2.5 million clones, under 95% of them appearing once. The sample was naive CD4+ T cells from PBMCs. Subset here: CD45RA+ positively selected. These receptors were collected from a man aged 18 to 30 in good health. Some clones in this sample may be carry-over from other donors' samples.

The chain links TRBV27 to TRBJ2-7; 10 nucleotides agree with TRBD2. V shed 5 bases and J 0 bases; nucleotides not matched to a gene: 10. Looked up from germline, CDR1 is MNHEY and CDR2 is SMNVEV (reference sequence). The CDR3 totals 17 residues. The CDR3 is CASSKGSGRRSSYEQYF. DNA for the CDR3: TGTGCCAGCAGTAAGGGTAGCGGGAGGCGCAGCTCCTACGAGCAGTACTTC.

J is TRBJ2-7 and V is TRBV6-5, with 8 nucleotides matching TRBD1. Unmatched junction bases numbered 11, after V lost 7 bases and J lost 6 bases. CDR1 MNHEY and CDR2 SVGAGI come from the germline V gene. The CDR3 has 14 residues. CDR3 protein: CASTSARGRSEQYF. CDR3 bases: TGTGCCAGCACCTCGGCCAGGGGGCGAAGCGAGCAGTACTTC.

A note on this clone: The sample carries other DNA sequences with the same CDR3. In DNA, the CDR3 is TGCGCCAGCAGCTTTGAGGGGGCCTACGAGCAGTACTTC. Amino acid sequence: CASSFEGAYEQYF. The rearrangement links TRBV5-1 to TRBJ2-7; tentatively, D is TRBD1 (6 bases). From germline, CDR1 is SGHRS and CDR2 YFSETQ. The ends were cut back, 2 bases at V and 2 bases at J, with 8 bases in the middle. The CDR3 is made up of 13 amino acids. The full variable domain, its missing parts supplied by reference TRBV5-1 and TRBJ2-7, is KAGVTQTPRYLIKTRGQQVTLSCSPISGHRSVSWYQQTPGQGLQFLFEYFSETQRNKGNFPGRFSGRQFSNSRSEMNVSTLELGDSALYLCASSFEGAYEQYFGPGTRLTVT.

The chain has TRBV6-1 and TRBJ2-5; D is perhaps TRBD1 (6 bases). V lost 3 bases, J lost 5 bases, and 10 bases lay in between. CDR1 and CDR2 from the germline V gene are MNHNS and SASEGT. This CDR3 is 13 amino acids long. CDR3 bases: TGTGCCAGCAGTGAGGGGGCTGGGGAGACCCAGTACTTC. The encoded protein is CASSEGAGETQYF.